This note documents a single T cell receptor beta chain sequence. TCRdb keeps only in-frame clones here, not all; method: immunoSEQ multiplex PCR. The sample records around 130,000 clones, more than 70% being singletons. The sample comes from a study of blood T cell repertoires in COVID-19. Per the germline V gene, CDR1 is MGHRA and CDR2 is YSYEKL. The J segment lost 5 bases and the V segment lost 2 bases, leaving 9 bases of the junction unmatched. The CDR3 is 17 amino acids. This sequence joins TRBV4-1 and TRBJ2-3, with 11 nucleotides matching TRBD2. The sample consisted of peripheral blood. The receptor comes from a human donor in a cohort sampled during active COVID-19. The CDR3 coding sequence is TGCGCCAGCAGCCAACTGCCTAGCGGGGGGATGGAAGATACGCAGTATTTT. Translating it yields CASSQLPSGGMEDTQYF.